These 30 T cell receptor beta chains share one sample of origin, sequenced in a study of shared clonotypes between healthy human individuals (dated by TCRdb to 2019 to 2021). For the CD8 naive samples, CD45RO-negative cells were positively selected for CCR7, yielding a CD45RA+CCR7+ population from which TemRA cells were excluded. Receptors were amplified or captured by the immunoSEQ multiplex PCR assay. The immuneACCESS repertoire file appears here via TCRdb, limited to in-frame rearrangements. These files lack a portion of the clones; in checked studies, under half of the deficit traces to unresolved V genes, and the cause of the others is not known. This sample comprises around 2.1 million clones, 85% to 95% of them detected only once. The top ten hold 1.5% to 2% of the sample. Sequences were obtained from naive CD8+ T cells from PBMCs. The cell subset or site label of this sample denotes: CD45RA+CCR7+. These receptor sequences come from a man aged 18 to 35 in good health. Some clones in this sample may be carry-over from other donors' samples.

V and J are TRBV6-5 and TRBJ2-1; D is undetermined. V was pared by 0 bases and J by 6 bases, with 15 bases between. This CDR3 comprises 16 residues. Looked up from germline, CDR1 is MNHEY and CDR2 is SVGAGI. In DNA form, the CDR3 reads TGTGCCAGCAGTTACTCGGCCGACATCCTGGGCAATGAGCAGTTCTTC. Its translation: CASSYSADILGNEQFF.

V usage is TRBV19 and J usage is TRBJ2-7; 7 bases fit TRBD1. This CDR3 is 14 amino acids long. Germline V gives CDR1 LNHDA, CDR2 SQIVND (reference sequence). The J segment lost 3 bases and the V segment lost 5 bases, leaving 7 bases of the junction unmatched. Here the CDR3 reads CASSPTTGIYEQYF. The CDR3, as DNA: TGTGCCAGTAGTCCTACGACAGGGATCTACGAGCAGTACTTC. The full variable domain, rest sourced from reference TRBV19 and TRBJ2-7, is DGGITQSPKYLFRKEGQNVTLSCEQNLNHDAMYWYRQDPGQGLRLIYYSQIVNDFQKGDIAEGYSVSREKKESFPLTVTSAQKNPTAFYLCASSPTTGIYEQYFGPGTRLTVT.

This chain connects TRBV28 to TRBJ2-4; D might be TRBD1 (5 bases). This CDR3 comprises 14 residues. CDR1 and CDR2 (germline): MDHEN, SYDVKM. Trimming took 4 bases from V and 5 from J, leaving 12 bases between them. Written as DNA, the CDR3 is TGTGCCAGCAGTTCCCCCGACAGCCAAAACATTCAGTACTTC. Translated, it gives CASSSPDSQNIQYF.

The chain carries TRBV5-1 and TRBJ1-2; D remains unclear. CDR1 and CDR2 from the germline V gene are SGHRS and YFSETQ. The CDR3 is 14 residues long. V lost 4 bases and J lost 0, with 10 bases in between. The CDR3 bases are TGCGCCAGCAGCCATCGCAGCACTAACTATGGCTACACCTTC. The encoded protein is CASSHRSTNYGYTF.

The V call is TRBV28, the J call TRBJ1-5; the D is unclear. Germline CDR1 and CDR2: MDHEN and SYDVKM. This CDR3 spans 14 amino acids. V was cut by 10 bases and J by 0 bases, with 13 bases left in between. The CDR3 sequence is CATVGPYSNQPQHF. The CDR3 region has the DNA TGTGCCACTGTGGGCCCCTATAGCAATCAGCCCCAGCATTTT. The full variable domain, with the rest looked up from reference TRBV28 and TRBJ1-5, is DVKVTQSSRYLVKRTGEKVFLECVQDMDHENMFWYRQDPGLGLRLIYFSYDVKMKEKGDIPEGYSVSREKKERFSLILESASTNQTSMYLCATVGPYSNQPQHFGDGTRLSIL.

Note on this clone: Additional DNA sequences in this sample encode the identical CDR3. This sequence joins TRBV2 and TRBJ2-7, with D hard to call. Germline V lookup: CDR1 SNHLY, CDR2 FYNNEI. The CDR3 loop spans 11 amino acids. Trimming removed 3 bases from V and 4 bases from J, with 4 bases in between. This CDR3 is CASSDGYEQYF. The CDR3 coding sequence is TGTGCCAGCAGTGACGGTTACGAGCAGTACTTC.

CDR3 loop: CASTGYPRGAVNYGYTF. The CDR3 DNA reads as TGTGCCAGCACCGGGTACCCGAGGGGGGCCGTTAACTATGGCTACACCTTC. The rearrangement uses TRBV2 and TRBJ1-2; a weak D match, TRBD1 (6 bases). This CDR3 is built from 17 residues. Germline V gene sequence: CDR1 SNHLY, CDR2 FYNNEI. The V and J ends lost 7 bases and 1 base respectively, with 22 bases between them.

This sequence joins TRBV11-2 and TRBJ1-6, with a possible D match to TRBD1 (5 bases). Germline lookup yields CDR1 SGHAT and CDR2 FQNNGV. The ends were cut back, 0 bases at V and 2 bases at J, with 14 bases in the middle. CDR3 size: 18 residues. CDR3 sequence reads: CASSLEPPAGTYNSPLHF. For the CDR3, the DNA is TGTGCCAGCAGCTTAGAGCCCCCGGCAGGGACCTATAATTCACCCCTCCACTTT.

The gene calls are TRBV7-9 and TRBJ2-1; 8 nucleotides align to TRBD2. This CDR3 is built from 13 residues. V lost 6 bases, J lost 7 bases, and 5 bases stayed unmatched. Germline CDR1 reads SEHNR; CDR2 reads FQNEAQ (reference sequence). CDR3 protein: CASRTSEGNEQFF. The CDR3, as DNA: TGTGCCAGCAGGACTAGCGAGGGAAATGAGCAGTTCTTC.

This clone appeared a few times. The genes are TRBV4-3 and TRBJ2-1, with D possibly matching TRBD1 (5 bases). The V gene's germline CDR1 is LGHNA and CDR2 YSLEER. V was trimmed by 1 base and J by 2 bases, leaving 12 bases between them. This CDR3 region has 16 residues. The CDR3 DNA reads as TGCGCCAGCAGCCAAGTTGGGGCCAACCCCTACAATGAGCAGTTCTTC. Protein product: CASSQVGANPYNEQFF.

The V and J genes are TRBV19 and TRBJ1-5; no clear D. Trimming removed 9 bases from V and 5 bases from J, with 11 bases in between. The CDR3 consists of 12 residues. CDR1 LNHDA and CDR2 SQIVND come from the germline V gene (reference sequence). The CDR3 DNA reads as TGTGCCAGCGACTCCAGTTATCAGCCCCAGCATTTT. Translation gives CASDSSYQPQHF. Complete variable domain (other parts from reference TRBV19 and TRBJ1-5): DGGITQSPKYLFRKEGQNVTLSCEQNLNHDAMYWYRQDPGQGLRLIYYSQIVNDFQKGDIAEGYSVSREKKESFPLTVTSAQKNPTAFYLCASDSSYQPQHFGDGTRLSIL.

The gene calls are TRBV13 and TRBJ2-7, with unresolved D. Germline V gene sequence: CDR1 PRHDT, CDR2 FYEKMQ (reference sequence). The CDR3 loop spans 15 amino acids. The germline V and J ends were trimmed by 5 bases and 2 bases, with 16 bases remaining between them. CDR3 protein: CASSKGLVPTYEQYF. Written as DNA, the CDR3 is TGTGCCAGCAGCAAAGGGCTCGTGCCCACCTACGAGCAGTACTTC.

The V gene is TRBV6-1, the J gene TRBJ2-7; 11 bases align to TRBD2. V lost 5 bases, J lost 5 bases, and 14 bases stayed unmatched. The CDR3 has 17 amino acids. Germline assignment: CDR1 MNHNS and CDR2 SASEGT. CDR3 nucleotide sequence: TGTGCCAGCAGTCAAGGACTAGCGGGCCCCAGAGTCCACGAGCAGTACTTC. It is translated as CASSQGLAGPRVHEQYF.

Remarks on this clone: This CDR3 is also generated by other DNA sequences in the sample. This chain links TRBV27 with TRBJ2-7; D could derive from TRBD1 or TRBD2 (5 bases each). Germline values: CDR1 MNHEY, CDR2 SMNVEV (reference sequence). The CDR3 is made up of 14 amino acids. Trimming pared 6 bases from V and 2 bases from J, leaving 14 bases between. The CDR3 nucleotides are TGTGCCAGCAGCACGGGACCGCAAGCCTACGAGCAGTACTTC. Translated, it gives CASSTGPQAYEQYF.

The chain recombines TRBV4-1 with TRBJ2-1; 9 bases are a match to TRBD2. Looked up from germline, CDR1 is MGHRA and CDR2 is YSYEKL. The CDR3 covers 15 residues. The V segment lost 5 bases and the J segment 7 bases; nucleotides outside the gene matches: 9. The CDR3 region has the DNA TGCGCCAGCAGCGGTGGCGGGAGGGCCCTGAATGAGCAGTTCTTC. Its protein product is CASSGGGRALNEQFF.

The J gene is TRBJ1-2, the V gene TRBV6-5; tentatively, D is TRBD1 (5 bases). Germline V CDR1 and CDR2: MNHEY, SVGAGI. With 0 bases removed from V and 3 bases from J, the gap between germline ends came to 14 bases. This CDR3 is built from 16 residues. CDR3 loop: CASSYSTEGDDYGYTF. The DNA of the CDR3 is TGTGCCAGCAGTTACTCGACGGAAGGGGACGACTATGGCTACACCTTC.

V gene TRBV13 combines with J gene TRBJ2-1; TRBD2 is a possible D gene (6 bases). Germline CDR1 is PRHDT and CDR2 is FYEKMQ (reference sequence). Trimming shortened V by 5 bases and J by 6 bases, and 17 bases separated the two germline ends. CDR3 length equals 15 residues. The CDR3 bases are TGTGCCAGCAGCCGAGCGGGTGGCCCTCCCAATGAGCAGTTCTTC. Encoded protein: CASSRAGGPPNEQFF.

The rearrangement links TRBV19 to TRBJ1-4; D not resolved. The germline CDR1 and CDR2 sequences are LNHDA and SQIVND (reference sequence). V gave up 9 bases and J gave up 5 bases, with 16 bases separating them. The CDR3 loop spans 14 amino acids. CDR3 nucleotides: TGTGCCAGCAGCCCGTCTTTGGGGAATGAAAAACTGTTTTTT. Its protein is CASSPSLGNEKLFF.

The chain recombines TRBV6-5 with TRBJ2-5; TRBD1 aligns across 7 bases. The trim removed 4 bases at V and 5 bases at J, leaving 10 bases unmatched. Germline V gives CDR1 MNHEY, CDR2 SVGAGI. The CDR3 totals 15 residues. The CDR3 DNA sequence: TGTGCCAGCAGTTCACGGACAGGCGTCCCGGAGACCCAGTACTTC. It specifies CASSSRTGVPETQYF.

The rearrangement joins TRBV9 to TRBJ1-1; D is undetermined. Trimming cost V 3 bases and J 1 base, with 10 bases left between them. The germline CDR1 and CDR2 sequences are SGDLS and YYNGEE. The CDR3 is made up of 14 amino acids. In nucleotides, the CDR3 is TGTGCCAGCAGCGGATCCCACACGAACACTGAAGCTTTCTTT. It yields the protein CASSGSHTNTEAFF.

The CDR3 sequence is CAWRSGHGYTF. The DNA of the CDR3 is TGTGCCTGGAGGTCGGGACATGGCTACACCTTC. The rearrangement joins TRBV30 to TRBJ1-2, with D perhaps matching TRBD1 (5 bases). Germline loops: CDR1 GTSNPN, CDR2 SVGIG (reference sequence). The CDR3 is made up of 11 amino acids. Trimming took 3 bases from V and 6 from J, leaving 8 bases between them.

The genes are TRBV5-8 and TRBJ2-3; 8 bases are shared with TRBD1. Germline V gene sequence: CDR1 SGHTS, CDR2 YDEGEE. The CDR3 is made up of 15 amino acids. Trimming took 4 bases from V and 2 from J; bases not matched to a gene: 6. The CDR3 DNA sequence: TGTGCCAGCAGCCTCGGGACAGGAAACACAGATACGCAGTATTTT. This gives the protein CASSLGTGNTDTQYF.

Note on this clone: Other DNA sequences within the sample encode an identical CDR3. This chain uses TRBV7-9 with TRBJ1-1, with TRBD1 as a possible D gene (5 bases). This CDR3 has 13 residues. Germline assignment: CDR1 SEHNR and CDR2 FQNEAQ (reference sequence). Trimming pared 0 bases from V and 5 bases from J, leaving 7 bases between. CDR3 nucleotides: TGTGCCAGCAGCTTAGCGGGGGAGACTGAAGCTTTCTTT. This gives the protein CASSLAGETEAFF.

The rearrangement uses TRBV18 and TRBJ1-1; 8 nucleotides line up with TRBD1. The length of the CDR3 is 14 residues. Trimming at V came to 3 bases and at J to 0 bases, leaving 0 bases not matched to a gene. Germline V gene data show CDR1 as KGHSH and CDR2 as LQKENI. This CDR3 reads CASSPDRVNTEAFF. CDR3 DNA sequence: TGTGCCAGCTCACCGGACAGGGTGAACACTGAAGCTTTCTTT.

The V gene is TRBV10-3, the J gene TRBJ2-3; 9 bases are a match to TRBD1. The length of the CDR3 is 15 residues. Germline loops: CDR1 ENHRY, CDR2 SYGVKD. The J segment lost 9 bases and the V segment lost 3 bases, leaving 10 bases of the junction unmatched. The DNA for the CDR3 is TGTGCCATCAGTGATGGGGACAGGGATTACCGAACGCAGTATTTT. Encoded protein: CAISDGDRDYRTQYF.

CDR3: CASSLERQPVEYGYTF. The DNA of the CDR3 is TGCGCCAGCAGCTTGGAACGACAGCCAGTAGAGTATGGCTACACCTTC. The J gene is TRBJ1-2, the V gene TRBV5-1, with a possible D match to TRBD1 (5 bases). This CDR3 contains 16 residues. Looked up from germline, CDR1 is SGHRS and CDR2 is YFSETQ. Trimming took 0 bases from V and 5 from J, leaving 17 bases between them. Complete variable domain (other parts from reference TRBV5-1 and TRBJ1-2): KAGVTQTPRYLIKTRGQQVTLSCSPISGHRSVSWYQQTPGQGLQFLFEYFSETQRNKGNFPGRFSGRQFSNSRSEMNVSTLELGDSALYLCASSLERQPVEYGYTFGSGTRLTVV.

The sample holds one count of this clone. Other DNA sequences from this sample encode an identical CDR3 as well. V usage is TRBV5-1 and J usage is TRBJ1-1, with D unclear. V was trimmed by 0 bases and J by 1 base, leaving 7 bases between them. The CDR3 length is 14 residues. Germline loops: CDR1 SGHRS, CDR2 YFSETQ. CDR3 coding DNA: TGCGCCAGCAGCTTGGTGCGGGGGAACACTGAAGCTTTCTTT. Its protein product is CASSLVRGNTEAFF.

The gene calls are TRBV11-2 and TRBJ2-3; D unclear. V lost 8 bases, J lost 0 bases, and 15 bases lay in between. CDR3 length: 15 residues. CDR1 is SGHAT, CDR2 FQNNGV, per germline. This chain's CDR3 is CASGEPHVSTDTQYF. CDR3 nucleotide sequence: TGTGCCAGCGGCGAACCTCATGTAAGCACAGATACGCAGTATTTT.

The V and J genes are TRBV28 and TRBJ1-3; D gene unclear. Trimming pared 5 bases from V and 1 base from J, leaving 6 bases between. The germline gives CDR1 MDHEN, CDR2 SYDVKM. CDR3 size: 13 residues. CDR3 nucleotide sequence: TGTGCCAGCAGTATCGAGTCTGGAAACACCATATATTTT. Its protein is CASSIESGNTIYF.

The genes are TRBV13 and TRBJ2-1; 10 bases map to TRBD2. The CDR3 has 15 amino acids. Germline V lookup: CDR1 PRHDT, CDR2 FYEKMQ (reference sequence). J lost 6 bases, V lost 6 bases, and 8 bases had no gene match. The CDR3: CASRSSGRLGNEQFF. DNA of the CDR3: TGTGCCAGCAGATCTAGCGGGAGATTGGGCAATGAGCAGTTCTTC.